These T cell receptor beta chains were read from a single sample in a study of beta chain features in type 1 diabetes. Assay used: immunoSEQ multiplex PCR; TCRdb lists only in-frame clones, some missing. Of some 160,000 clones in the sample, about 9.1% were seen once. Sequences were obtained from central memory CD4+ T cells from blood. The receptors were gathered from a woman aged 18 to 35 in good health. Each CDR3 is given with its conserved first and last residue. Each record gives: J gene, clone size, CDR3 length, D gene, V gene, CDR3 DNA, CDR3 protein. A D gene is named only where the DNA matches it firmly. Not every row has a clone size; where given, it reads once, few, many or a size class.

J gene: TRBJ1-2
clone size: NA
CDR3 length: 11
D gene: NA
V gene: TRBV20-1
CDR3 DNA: TGCAGTGCTGGGCATAACTATGGCTACACCTTC
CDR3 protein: CSAGHNYGYTF

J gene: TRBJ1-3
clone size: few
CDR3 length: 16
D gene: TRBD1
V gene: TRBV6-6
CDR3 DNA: TGTGCCAGCAGTTCCGACAGGGGGCGCGGGGGAAACACCATATATTTT
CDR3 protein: CASSSDRGRGGNTIYF

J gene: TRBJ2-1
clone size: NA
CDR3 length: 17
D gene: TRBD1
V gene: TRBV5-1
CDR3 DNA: TGCGCCAGCAGCCGTGAGGGGCCGGGACAGGGATACAATGAGCAGTTCTTC
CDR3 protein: CASSREGPGQGYNEQFF

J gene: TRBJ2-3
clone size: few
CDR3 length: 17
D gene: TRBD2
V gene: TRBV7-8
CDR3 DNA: TGTGCCAGCAGCCTGGCGACTAGCGGAACTAGCACAGATACGCAGTATTTT
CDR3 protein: CASSLATSGTSTDTQYF

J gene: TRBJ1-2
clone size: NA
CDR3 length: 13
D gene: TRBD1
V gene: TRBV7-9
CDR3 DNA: TGTGCCAGCAGCCCGGGACAGAGACATGGCTACACCTTC
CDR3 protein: CASSPGQRHGYTF

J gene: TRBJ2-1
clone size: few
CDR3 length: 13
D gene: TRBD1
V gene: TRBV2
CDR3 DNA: TGTGCCAAGGACACAGTACAGGGGAATGAGCAGTTCTTC
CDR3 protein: CAKDTVQGNEQFF

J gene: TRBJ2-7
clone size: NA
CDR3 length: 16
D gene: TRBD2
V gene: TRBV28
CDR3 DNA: TGTGCCAGCAGTACCGTAGCGGGAGGCCAAGCCTACGAGCAGTACTTC
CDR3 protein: CASSTVAGGQAYEQYF

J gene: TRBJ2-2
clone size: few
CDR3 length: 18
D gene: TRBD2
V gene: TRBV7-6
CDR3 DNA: TGTGCCAGCAGCTTAGCCCTCCCGGGGGGAACGAACACCGGGGAGCTGTTTTTT
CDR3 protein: CASSLALPGGTNTGELFF

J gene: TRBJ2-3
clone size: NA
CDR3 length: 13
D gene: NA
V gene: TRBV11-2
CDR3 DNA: TGTGCCAGCAGCTTAAGACGAGGTGGTACGCAGTATTTT
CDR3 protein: CASSLRRGGTQYF

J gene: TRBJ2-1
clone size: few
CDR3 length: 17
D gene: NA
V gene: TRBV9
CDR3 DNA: TGTGCCAGCAGCGTAGATGGCGGGGCGGACTCCTACAATGAGCAGTTCTTC
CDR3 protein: CASSVDGGADSYNEQFF

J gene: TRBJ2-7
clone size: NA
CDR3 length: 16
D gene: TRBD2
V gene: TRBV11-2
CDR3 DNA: TGTGCCAGCAGCTTAAGAGAGCGGGAGATTCCCTACGAGCAGTACTTC
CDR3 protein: CASSLREREIPYEQYF

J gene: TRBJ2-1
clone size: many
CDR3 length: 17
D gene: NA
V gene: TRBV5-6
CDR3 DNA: TGTGCCAGCAGCTTAGAAAGTAGGGGCGGCTCCTACAATGAGCAGTTCTTC
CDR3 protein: CASSLESRGGSYNEQFF

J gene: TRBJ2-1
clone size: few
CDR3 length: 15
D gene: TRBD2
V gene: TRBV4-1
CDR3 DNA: TGCGCCAGCAGCCACCGGGGAGGGAGTCGGAATGAGCAGTTCTTC
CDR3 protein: CASSHRGGSRNEQFF

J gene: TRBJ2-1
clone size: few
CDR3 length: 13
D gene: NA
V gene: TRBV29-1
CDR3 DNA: TGCAGCGTTGAGATGGCATCCTACAATGAGCAGTTCTTC
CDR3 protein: CSVEMASYNEQFF

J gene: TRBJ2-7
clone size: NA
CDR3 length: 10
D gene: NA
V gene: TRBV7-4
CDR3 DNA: TGTGCCAGCAGCTCGTACGAGCAGTACTTC
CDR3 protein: CASSSYEQYF

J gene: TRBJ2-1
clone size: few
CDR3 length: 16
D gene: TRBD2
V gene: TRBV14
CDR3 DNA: TGTGCCAGCAGCCCAATAAGCGGGAGGACGGGCAATGAGCAGTTCTTC
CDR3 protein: CASSPISGRTGNEQFF

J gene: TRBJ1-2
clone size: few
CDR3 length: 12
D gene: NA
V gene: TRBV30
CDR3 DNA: TGTGCCTGGAGTGGCGGACTCTATGGCTACACCTTC
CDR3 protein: CAWSGGLYGYTF

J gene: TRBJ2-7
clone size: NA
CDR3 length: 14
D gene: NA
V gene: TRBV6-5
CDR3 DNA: TGTGCCAGCAGTTGGACCGGAGACAGCTACGAGCAGTACTTC
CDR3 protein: CASSWTGDSYEQYF

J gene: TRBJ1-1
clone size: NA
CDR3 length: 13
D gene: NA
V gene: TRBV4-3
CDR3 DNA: TGCGCCAGCAGTTTCCAGGCGAACACTGAAGCTTTCTTT
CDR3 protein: CASSFQANTEAFF

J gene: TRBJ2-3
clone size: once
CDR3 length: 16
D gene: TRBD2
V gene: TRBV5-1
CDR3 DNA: TGCGCCAGCAGCCCTACTAGCGGGGGATCGCCCGATACGCAGTATTTT
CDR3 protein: CASSPTSGGSPDTQYF

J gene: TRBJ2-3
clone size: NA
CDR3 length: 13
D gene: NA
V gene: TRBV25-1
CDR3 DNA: TGTGCCAGCAGTGTGGGCCACATAGATACGCAGTATTTT
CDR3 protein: CASSVGHIDTQYF

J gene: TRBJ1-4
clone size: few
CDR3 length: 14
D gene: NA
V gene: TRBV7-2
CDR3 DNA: TGTGCCAGCAGCAAGACAGCAACTAATGAAAAACTGTTTTTT
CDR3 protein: CASSKTATNEKLFF

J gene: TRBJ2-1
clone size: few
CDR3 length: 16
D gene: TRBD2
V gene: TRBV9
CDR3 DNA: TGTGCCAGCAGCGTAGTCCCTAGCGGGGTTTACAATGAGCAGTTCTTC
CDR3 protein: CASSVVPSGVYNEQFF

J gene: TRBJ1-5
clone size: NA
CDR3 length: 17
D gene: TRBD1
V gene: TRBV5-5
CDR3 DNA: TGTGCCAGCAGCCATACCCCGACAGGGTATGGCAATCAGCCCCAGCATTTT
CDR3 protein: CASSHTPTGYGNQPQHF

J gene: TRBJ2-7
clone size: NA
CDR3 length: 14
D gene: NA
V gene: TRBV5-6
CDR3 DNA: TGTGCCAGCACTCCTGTCCCTAGCTCCTACGAGCAGTACTTC
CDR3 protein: CASTPVPSSYEQYF

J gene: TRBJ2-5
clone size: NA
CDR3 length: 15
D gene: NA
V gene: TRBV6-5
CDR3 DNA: TGTGCCAGCAGTTACTCGAGCAGGTTATCGGAGACCCAGTACTTC
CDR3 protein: CASSYSSRLSETQYF

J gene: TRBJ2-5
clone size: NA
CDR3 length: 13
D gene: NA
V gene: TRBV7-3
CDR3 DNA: TGTGCCAGCAGTCGAGACAGACAAGAGACCCAGTACTTC
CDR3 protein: CASSRDRQETQYF

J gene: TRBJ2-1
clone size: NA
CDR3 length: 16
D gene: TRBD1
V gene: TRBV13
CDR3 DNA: TGTGCCAGCAGCTTAACAACCGGGACAGACTACAATGAGCAGTTCTTC
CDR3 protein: CASSLTTGTDYNEQFF

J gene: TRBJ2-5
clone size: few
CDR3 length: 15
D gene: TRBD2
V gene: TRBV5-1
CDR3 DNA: TGCGCCAGCAGCTTTAGCGGGGAGTACCAAGAGACCCAGTACTTC
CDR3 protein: CASSFSGEYQETQYF

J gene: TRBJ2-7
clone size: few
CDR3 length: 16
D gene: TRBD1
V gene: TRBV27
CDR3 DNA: TGTGCCAGCAGTTTAAGCCTCGGGACAGGGTTACGTCAGCAGTACTTC
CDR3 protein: CASSLSLGTGLRQQYF

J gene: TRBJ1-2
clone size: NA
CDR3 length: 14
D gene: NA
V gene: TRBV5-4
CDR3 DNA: TGTGCCAGCAGCGTAGACACGTCTAACTATGGCTACACCTTC
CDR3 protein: CASSVDTSNYGYTF

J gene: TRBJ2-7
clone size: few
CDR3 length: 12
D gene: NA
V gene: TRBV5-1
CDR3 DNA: TGCGCCAGCAGCTTGGAGCCGTACGAGCAGTACTTC
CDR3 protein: CASSLEPYEQYF

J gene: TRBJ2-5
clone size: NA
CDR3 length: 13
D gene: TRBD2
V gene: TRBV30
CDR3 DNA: TGTGCCTGGAGTGGATCTAGCGGAGAGACCCAGTACTTC
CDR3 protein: CAWSGSSGETQYF

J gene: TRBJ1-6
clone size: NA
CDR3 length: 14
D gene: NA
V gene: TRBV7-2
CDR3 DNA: TGTGCCAGCAGCTTAGATGTCAGGGCCCAGCCCCTCCACTTT
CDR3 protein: CASSLDVRAQPLHF

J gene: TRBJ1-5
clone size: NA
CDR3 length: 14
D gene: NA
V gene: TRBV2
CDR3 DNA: TGTGCCAGCAATCTTGGCAGTAGCAATCAGCCCCAGCATTTT
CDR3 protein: CASNLGSSNQPQHF

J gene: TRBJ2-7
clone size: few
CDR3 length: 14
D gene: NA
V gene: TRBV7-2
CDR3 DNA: TGTGCCAGCAGCTCTCAGACTTCCTCCTACGAGCAGTACTTC
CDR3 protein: CASSSQTSSYEQYF

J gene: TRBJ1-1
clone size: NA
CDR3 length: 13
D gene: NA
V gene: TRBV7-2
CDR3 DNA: TGTGCCAGCAGCCCCTCCGGGGGCACTGAAGCTTTCTTT
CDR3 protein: CASSPSGGTEAFF

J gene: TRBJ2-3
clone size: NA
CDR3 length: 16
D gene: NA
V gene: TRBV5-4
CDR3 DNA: TGTGCCAGCACGAGAATGTTGGTCACGGGGTCAGATACGCAGTATTTT
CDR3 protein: CASTRMLVTGSDTQYF

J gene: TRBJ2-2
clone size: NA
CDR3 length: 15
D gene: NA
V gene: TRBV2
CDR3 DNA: TGTGCCAGCAGTGAAGGGGCAGCCGACACCGGGGAGCTGTTTTTT
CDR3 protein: CASSEGAADTGELFF

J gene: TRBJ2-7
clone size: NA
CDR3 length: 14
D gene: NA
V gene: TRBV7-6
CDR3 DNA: TGTGCCAGCAGCTTAGCCCAGGGTGCGCGCGAGCAGTACTTC
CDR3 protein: CASSLAQGAREQYF

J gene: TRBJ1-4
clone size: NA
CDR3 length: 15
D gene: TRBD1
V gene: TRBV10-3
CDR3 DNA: TGTGCCATCAGTGAGAGAGGGGGCCAGGGCGAAAAACTGTTTTTT
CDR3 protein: CAISERGGQGEKLFF

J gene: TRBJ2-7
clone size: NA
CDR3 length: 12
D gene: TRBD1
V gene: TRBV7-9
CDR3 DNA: TGTGCCAGCAGCCGTGGGACAGGGGGCGCGAACTTC
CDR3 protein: CASSRGTGGANF

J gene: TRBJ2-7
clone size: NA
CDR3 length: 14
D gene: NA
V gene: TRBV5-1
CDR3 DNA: TGCGCCAGCAGCTTGGCCCTTTTCGGAGACGAGCAGTACTTC
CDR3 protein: CASSLALFGDEQYF

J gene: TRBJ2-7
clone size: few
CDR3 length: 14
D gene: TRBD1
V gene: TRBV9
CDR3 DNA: TGTGCCAGCAGCGAGGGACAGGATACCTACGAGCAGTACTTC
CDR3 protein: CASSEGQDTYEQYF

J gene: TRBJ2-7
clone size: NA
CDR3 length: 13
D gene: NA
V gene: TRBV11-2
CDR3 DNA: TGTGCCAGCAGCCCCTTTCGCGGGTACGAGCAGTACTTC
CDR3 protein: CASSPFRGYEQYF

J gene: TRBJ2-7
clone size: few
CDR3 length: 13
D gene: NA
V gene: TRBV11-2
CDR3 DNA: TGTGCCAGCAGCTTATGGACAGCCTACGAGCAGTACTTC
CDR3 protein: CASSLWTAYEQYF

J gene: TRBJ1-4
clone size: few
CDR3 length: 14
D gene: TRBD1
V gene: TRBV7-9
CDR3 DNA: TGTGCCGCGGAACGACAGGGGGAAGATGAAAAACTGTTTTTT
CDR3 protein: CAAERQGEDEKLFF

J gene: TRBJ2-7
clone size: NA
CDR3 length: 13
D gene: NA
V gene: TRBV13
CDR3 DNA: TGTGCCAGCAGTCCCGGACCGGCGGGCGAGCAGTACTTC
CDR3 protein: CASSPGPAGEQYF

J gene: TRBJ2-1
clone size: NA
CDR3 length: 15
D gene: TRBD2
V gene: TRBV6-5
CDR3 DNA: TGTGCCAGCAGTCTTACGACTAGCGGGTTCAATGAGCAGTTCTTC
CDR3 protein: CASSLTTSGFNEQFF

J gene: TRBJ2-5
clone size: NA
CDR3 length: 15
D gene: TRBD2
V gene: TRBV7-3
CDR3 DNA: TGTGCCAGCAGCTTATCCAGCGGGGGGGCCGAGACCCAGTACTTC
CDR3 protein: CASSLSSGGAETQYF

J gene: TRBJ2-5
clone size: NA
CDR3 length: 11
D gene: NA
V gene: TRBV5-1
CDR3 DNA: TGCGCCAGCAGCCTTGAGGGGACCCAGTACTTC
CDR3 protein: CASSLEGTQYF

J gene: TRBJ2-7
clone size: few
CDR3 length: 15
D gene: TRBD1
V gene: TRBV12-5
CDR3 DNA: TGTGCTAGTGGTTTCGTCCGGGACAGGGGTTACGAGCAGTACTTC
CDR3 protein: CASGFVRDRGYEQYF

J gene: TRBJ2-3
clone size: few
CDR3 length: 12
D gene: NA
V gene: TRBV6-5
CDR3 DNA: TGTGCCAGCAGCCCTACCACAGATACGCAGTATTTT
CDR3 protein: CASSPTTDTQYF

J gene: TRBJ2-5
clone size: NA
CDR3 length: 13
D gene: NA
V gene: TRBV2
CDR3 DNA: TGTGCCAGCAGGACAGGTTATGGAGAGACCCAGTACTTC
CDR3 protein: CASRTGYGETQYF